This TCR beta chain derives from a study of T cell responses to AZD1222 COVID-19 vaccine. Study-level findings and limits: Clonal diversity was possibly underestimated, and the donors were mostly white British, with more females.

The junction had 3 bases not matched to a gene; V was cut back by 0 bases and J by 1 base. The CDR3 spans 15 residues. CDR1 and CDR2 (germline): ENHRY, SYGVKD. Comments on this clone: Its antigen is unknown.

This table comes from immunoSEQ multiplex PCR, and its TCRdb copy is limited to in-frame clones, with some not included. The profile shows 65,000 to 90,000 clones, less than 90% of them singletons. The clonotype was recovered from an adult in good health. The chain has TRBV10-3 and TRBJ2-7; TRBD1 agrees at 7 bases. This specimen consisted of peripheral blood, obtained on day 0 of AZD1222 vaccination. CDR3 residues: CAISESGGQSYEQYF. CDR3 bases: TGTGCCATCAGTGAGTCAGGGGGACAGTCCTACGAGCAGTACTTC.